This TCR beta chain was identified during a study of blood T cell dynamics during melanoma immunotherapy. Across the study: Standard first-line treatment here was pembrolizumab or nivolumab plus ipilimumab in metastatic melanoma. Study findings and constraints: At W3, later disease-control patients showed bifurcated PBMC repertoire changes, unlike progressors.

Time point: week 3, after first cycle of checkpoint inhibitor. From germline, CDR1 is SEHNR and CDR2 FQNEAQ (reference sequence). V lost 0 bases, J lost 6 bases, and 5 bases stayed unmatched. This CDR3 has 17 residues. With regard to this clone: Its antigen is unidentified.

DNA loading was fixed at roughly 0.35 ug for all bulk PBMC samples. TCRdb keeps only in-frame clones here, not all; method: immunoSEQ multiplex PCR. The data hold approximately 15,000 clones, with about nine tenths observed a single time. This receptor was identified in a human donor with melanoma. The V call is TRBV7-9, the J call TRBJ2-1; TRBD2 matches at 13 bases. Sequenced here: blood, sampled from a patient treated with checkpoint blockade. CDR3 amino acids: CASSLAKLAGGLNEQFF. For the CDR3, the DNA is TGTGCCAGCAGCTTAGCGAAACTAGCGGGAGGGCTCAATGAGCAGTTCTTC.